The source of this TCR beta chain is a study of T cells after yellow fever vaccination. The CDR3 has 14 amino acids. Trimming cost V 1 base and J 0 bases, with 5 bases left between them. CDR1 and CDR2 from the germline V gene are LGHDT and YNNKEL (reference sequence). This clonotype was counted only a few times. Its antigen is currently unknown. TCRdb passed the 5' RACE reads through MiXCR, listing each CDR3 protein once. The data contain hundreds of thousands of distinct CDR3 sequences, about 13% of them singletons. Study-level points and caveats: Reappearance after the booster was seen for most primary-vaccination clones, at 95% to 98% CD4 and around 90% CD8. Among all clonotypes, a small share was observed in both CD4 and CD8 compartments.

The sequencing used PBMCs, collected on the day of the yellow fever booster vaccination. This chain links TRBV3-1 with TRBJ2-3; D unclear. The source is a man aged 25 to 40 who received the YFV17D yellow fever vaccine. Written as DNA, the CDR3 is TGTGCCAGCAGCCAAGTTGCCAGCACAGATACGCAGTATTTT. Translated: CASSQVASTDTQYF.